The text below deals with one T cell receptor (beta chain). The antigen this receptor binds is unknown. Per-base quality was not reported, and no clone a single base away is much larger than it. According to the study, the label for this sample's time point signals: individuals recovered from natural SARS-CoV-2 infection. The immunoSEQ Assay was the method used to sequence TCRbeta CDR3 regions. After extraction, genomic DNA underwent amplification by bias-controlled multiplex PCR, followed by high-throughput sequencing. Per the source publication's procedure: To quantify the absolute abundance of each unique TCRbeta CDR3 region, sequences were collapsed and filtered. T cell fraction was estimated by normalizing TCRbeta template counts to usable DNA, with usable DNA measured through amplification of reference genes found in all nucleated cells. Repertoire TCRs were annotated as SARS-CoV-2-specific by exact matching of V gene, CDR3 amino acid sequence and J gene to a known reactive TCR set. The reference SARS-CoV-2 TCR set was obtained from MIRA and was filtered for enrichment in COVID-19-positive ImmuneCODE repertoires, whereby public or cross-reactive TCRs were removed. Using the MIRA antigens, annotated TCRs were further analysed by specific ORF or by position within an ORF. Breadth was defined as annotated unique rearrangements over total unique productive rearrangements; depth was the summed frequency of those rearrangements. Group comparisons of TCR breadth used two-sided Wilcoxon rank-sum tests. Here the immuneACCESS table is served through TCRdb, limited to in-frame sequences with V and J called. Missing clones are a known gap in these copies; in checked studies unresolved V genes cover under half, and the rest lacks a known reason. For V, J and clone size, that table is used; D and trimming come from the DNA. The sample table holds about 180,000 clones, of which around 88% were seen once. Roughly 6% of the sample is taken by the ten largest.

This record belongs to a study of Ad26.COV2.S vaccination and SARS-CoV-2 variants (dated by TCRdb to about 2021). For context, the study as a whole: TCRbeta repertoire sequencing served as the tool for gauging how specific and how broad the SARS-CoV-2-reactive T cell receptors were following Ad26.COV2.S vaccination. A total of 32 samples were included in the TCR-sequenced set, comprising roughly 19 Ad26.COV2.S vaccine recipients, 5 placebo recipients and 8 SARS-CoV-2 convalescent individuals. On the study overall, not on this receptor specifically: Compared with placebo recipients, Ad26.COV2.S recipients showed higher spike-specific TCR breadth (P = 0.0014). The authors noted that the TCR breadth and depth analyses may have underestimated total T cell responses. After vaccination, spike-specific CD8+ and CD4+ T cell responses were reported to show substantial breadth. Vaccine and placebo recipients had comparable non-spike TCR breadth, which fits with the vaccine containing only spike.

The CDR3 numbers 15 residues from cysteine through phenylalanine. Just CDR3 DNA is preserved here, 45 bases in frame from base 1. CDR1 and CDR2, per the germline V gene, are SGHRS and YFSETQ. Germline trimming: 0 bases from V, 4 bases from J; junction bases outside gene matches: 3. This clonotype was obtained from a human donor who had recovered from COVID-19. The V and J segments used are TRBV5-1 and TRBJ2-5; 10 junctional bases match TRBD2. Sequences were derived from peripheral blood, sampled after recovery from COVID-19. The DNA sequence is TGCGCCAGCAGCTTGGCGCCTAGCGGGGGAGAGACCCAGTACTTC. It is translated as CASSLAPSGGETQYF.